This T cell receptor beta chain was recovered during a study of shared clonotypes between healthy human individuals. CDR1 is GTSNPN and CDR2 is SVGIG in the germline V gene (reference sequence). This CDR3 spans 13 amino acids. Trimming removed 4 bases from V and 2 bases from J, with 10 bases in between. The data were produced by immunoSEQ multiplex PCR, yet TCRdb's version contains in-frame clones alone and is incomplete. This table has roughly 2.5 million clones, approximately 90% appearing once. The V and J genes are TRBV30 and TRBJ2-3, with D tentatively TRBD2 (6 bases). The TCR was taken from a man aged 18 to 29 in good health. Sample: naive CD4+ T cells sorted from blood. The subset is: CD45RA+ positively selected. CDR3 sequence: CAWKRALTDTQYF. The CDR3 DNA is TGTGCCTGGAAGCGGGCTCTCACAGATACGCAGTATTTT.